Given below is one T cell receptor beta chain in context. Antigen specificity is unknown. The entry originates in a study of monozygotic twins with inflammatory bowel disease. Study results and limitations: IBD-affected twins scored below their healthy co-twins in TCRbeta diversity (inverse Simpson). For repertoire similarity, concordant twins did not differ from discordant twins, possibly because power was limited.

Germline loops: CDR1 MNHEY, CDR2 SVGAGI. The CDR3 loop spans 16 amino acids. cDNA was made in eight separate reactions per sample. TCRdb reprocessed the 5' RACE reads and stores each CDR3 protein as one record, lacking DNA. The sample includes approximately 160,000 distinct CDR3 sequences. This clonotype was sampled from a human donor with ulcerative colitis or Crohn's disease, or a healthy co-twin of an affected twin (not recorded which). What was sequenced was blood. The chain combines TRBV6-5 with TRBJ2-7; TCRdb lists TRBD1, though no DNA is available to test this call. The CDR3 region is CASSYAPGQGLYEQYF.